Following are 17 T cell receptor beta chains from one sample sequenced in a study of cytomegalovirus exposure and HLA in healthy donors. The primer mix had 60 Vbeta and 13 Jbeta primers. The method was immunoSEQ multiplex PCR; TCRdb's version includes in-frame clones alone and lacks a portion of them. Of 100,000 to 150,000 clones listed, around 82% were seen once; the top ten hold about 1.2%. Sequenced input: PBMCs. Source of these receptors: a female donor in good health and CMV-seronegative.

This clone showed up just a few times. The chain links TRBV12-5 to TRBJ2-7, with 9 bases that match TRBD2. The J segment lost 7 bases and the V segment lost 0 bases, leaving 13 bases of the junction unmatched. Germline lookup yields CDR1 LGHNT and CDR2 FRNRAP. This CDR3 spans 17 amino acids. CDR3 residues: CASGLVGSSGVREEQYF. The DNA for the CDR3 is TGTGCTAGTGGTTTGGTAGGCTCTAGCGGGGTCCGTGAAGAGCAGTACTTC.

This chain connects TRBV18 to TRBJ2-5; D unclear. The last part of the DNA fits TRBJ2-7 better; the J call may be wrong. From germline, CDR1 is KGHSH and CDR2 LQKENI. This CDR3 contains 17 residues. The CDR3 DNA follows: TGTGCCAGCTCACCACGTCCCGTGGGCACTCCATCCTACGAGCAGTACTTC. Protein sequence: CASSPRPVGTPSYEQYF.

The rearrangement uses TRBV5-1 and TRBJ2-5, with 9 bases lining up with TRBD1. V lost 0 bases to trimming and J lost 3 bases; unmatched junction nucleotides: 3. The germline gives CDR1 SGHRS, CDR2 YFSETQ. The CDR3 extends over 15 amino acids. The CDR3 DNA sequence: TGCGCCAGCAGCTTGGACAGGGGGCGGGAAGAGACCCAGTACTTC. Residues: CASSLDRGREETQYF.

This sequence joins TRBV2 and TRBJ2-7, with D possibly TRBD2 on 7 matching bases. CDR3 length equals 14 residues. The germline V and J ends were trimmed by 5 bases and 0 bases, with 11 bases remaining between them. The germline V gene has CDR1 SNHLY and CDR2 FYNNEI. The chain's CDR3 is CASSRGASSYEQYF. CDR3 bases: TGTGCCAGCAGTCGGGGGGCCTCCTCCTACGAGCAGTACTTC. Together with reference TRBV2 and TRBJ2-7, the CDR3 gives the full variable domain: EPEVTQTPSHQVTQMGQEVILRCVPISNHLYFYWYRQILGQKVEFLVSFYNNEISEKSEIFDDQFSVERPDGSNFTLKIRSTKLEDSAMYFCASSRGASSYEQYFGPGTRLTVT.

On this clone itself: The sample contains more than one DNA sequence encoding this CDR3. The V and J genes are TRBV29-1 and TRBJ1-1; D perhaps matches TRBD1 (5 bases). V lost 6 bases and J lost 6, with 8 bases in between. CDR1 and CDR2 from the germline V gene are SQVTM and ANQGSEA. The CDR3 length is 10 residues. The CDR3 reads CSVRDSEAFF. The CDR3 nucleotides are TGCAGCGTCCGGGACTCTGAAGCTTTCTTT.

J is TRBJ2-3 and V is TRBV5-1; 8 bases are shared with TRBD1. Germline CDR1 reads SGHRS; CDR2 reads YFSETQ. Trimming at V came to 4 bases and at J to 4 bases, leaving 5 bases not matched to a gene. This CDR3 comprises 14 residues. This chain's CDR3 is CASSPTGEADTQYF. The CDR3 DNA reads TGCGCCAGCAGCCCGACAGGGGAGGCAGATACGCAGTATTTT.

Written as DNA, the CDR3 is TGTGCCAGCACTGGGACTCCCTACGAGCAGTACTTC. Translating gives CASTGTPYEQYF. The gene calls are TRBV6-1 and TRBJ2-7; D may be TRBD2 (6 bases). Germline CDR1 MNHNS, CDR2 SASEGT. CDR3 length: 12 amino acids. The germline V and J ends were trimmed by 7 bases and 2 bases, with 9 bases remaining between them.

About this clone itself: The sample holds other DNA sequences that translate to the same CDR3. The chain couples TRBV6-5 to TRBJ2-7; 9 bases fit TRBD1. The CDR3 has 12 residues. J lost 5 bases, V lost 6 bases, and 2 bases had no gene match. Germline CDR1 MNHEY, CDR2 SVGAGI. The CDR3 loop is CASRDRGNEQYF. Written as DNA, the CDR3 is TGTGCCAGCAGGGACAGGGGAAACGAGCAGTACTTC.

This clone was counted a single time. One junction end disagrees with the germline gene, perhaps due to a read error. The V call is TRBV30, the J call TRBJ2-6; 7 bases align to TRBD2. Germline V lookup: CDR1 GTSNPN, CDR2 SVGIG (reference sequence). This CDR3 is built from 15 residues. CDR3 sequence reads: CAWSAGVSGANGLTF. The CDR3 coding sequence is TGTGCCTGGAGTGCCGGAGTAAGCGGGGCCAACGGCCTGACTTTC.

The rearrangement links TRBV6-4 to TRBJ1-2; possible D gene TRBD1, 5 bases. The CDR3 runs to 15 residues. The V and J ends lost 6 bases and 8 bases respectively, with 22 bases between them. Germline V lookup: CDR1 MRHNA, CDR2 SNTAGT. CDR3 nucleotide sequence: TGTGCCAGCAGAACACAAACACCAAACAGGTACGGCTACACCTTC. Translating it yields CASRTQTPNRYGYTF.

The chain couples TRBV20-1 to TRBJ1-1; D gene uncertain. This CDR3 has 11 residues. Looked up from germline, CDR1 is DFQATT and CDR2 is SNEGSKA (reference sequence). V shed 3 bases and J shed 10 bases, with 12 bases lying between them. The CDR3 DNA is TGCAGTGCTAGGCCCATCCCAGGAGCTTTCTTT. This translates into CSARPIPGAFF.

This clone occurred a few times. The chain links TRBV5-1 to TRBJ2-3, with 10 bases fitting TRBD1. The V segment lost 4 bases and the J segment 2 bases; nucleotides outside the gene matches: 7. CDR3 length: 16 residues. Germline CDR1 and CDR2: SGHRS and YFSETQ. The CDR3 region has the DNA TGCGCCAGCAGCCCTCCGGGACAGGGGCCCACAGATACGCAGTATTTT. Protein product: CASSPPGQGPTDTQYF. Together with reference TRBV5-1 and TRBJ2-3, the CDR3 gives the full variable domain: KAGVTQTPRYLIKTRGQQVTLSCSPISGHRSVSWYQQTPGQGLQFLFEYFSETQRNKGNFPGRFSGRQFSNSRSEMNVSTLELGDSALYLCASSPPGQGPTDTQYFGPGTRLTVL.

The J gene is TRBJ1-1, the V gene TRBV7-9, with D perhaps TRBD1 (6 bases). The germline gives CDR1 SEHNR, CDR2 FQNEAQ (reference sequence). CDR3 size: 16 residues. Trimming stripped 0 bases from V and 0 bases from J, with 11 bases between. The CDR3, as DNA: TGTGCCAGCAGCTTAGCACTAGGGGGGGTGAACACTGAAGCTTTCTTT. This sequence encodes CASSLALGGVNTEAFF.

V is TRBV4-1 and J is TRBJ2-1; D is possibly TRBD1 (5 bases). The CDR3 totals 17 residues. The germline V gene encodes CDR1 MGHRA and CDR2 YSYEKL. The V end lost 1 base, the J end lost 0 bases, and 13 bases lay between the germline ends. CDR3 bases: TGCGCCAGCAGCCAAGGTTTTATCAGGGACTCCTACAATGAGCAGTTCTTC. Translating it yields CASSQGFIRDSYNEQFF.

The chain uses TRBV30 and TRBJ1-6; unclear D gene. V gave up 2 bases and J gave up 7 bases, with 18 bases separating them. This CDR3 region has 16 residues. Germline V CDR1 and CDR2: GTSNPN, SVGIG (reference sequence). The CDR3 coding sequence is TGTGCCTGGAGTCGACGGGGTAACGGAATAAATTCACCCCTCCACTTT. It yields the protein CAWSRRGNGINSPLHF.

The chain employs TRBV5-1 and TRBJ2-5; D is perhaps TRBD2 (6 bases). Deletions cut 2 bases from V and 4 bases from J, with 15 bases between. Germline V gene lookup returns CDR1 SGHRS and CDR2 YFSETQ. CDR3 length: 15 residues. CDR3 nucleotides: TGCGCCAGCAGCTTTCCCGGGAGTTGGGGAGAGACCCAGTACTTC. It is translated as CASSFPGSWGETQYF.

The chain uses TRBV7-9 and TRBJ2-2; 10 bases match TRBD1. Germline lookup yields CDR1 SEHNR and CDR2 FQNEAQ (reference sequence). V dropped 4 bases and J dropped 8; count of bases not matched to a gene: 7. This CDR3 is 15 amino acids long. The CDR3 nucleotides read TGTGCCAGCAGCTCCGGGACAGGGGTCGGTGGGGAGCTGTTTTTT. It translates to CASSSGTGVGGELFF.